These 22 T cell receptor beta chains originate from one sample sequenced in a study of blood T cell repertoires in COVID-19. TCRdb's copy holds only in-frame clones and misses some; the assay was immunoSEQ multiplex PCR. This table has 400,000 to 450,000 clones, 90% appearing once. The sequenced sample consisted of PBMCs or T cells enriched from blood (not recorded which). The receptor set was obtained from a man younger than 35 who had recovered from COVID-19.

The rearrangement links TRBV6-6 to TRBJ1-2; the match to TRBD1 covers 9 bases. Trimming removed 2 bases from V and 8 bases from J; junction bases left unmatched: 6. Germline CDR1 and CDR2: MNHNY and SVGAGI (reference sequence). This CDR3 has 14 amino acids. DNA of the CDR3: TGTGCCAGCAGTTACCCCGGGACAGGGAGCGGCTACACCTTC. The encoded protein is CASSYPGTGSGYTF.

The rearrangement joins TRBV12-3 or TRBV12-4 to TRBJ2-3; no definite D call. The germline V and J ends were trimmed by 5 bases and 12 bases, with 15 bases remaining between them. The CDR3 has 12 residues. The CDR3 DNA reads as TGTGCCAGCAGTCCATACCGGTCCTTTCAGTATTTT. It translates to CASSPYRSFQYF.

This chain joins TRBV28 and TRBJ1-2; no clear D. The CDR3 runs to 13 residues. CDR1 and CDR2 (germline): MDHEN, SYDVKM. Trimming removed 5 bases from V and 4 bases from J, with 11 bases in between. The CDR3 region is CASSPRRVYGYTF. Written as DNA, the CDR3 is TGTGCCAGCAGTCCTCGGAGGGTCTATGGCTACACCTTC.

The chain joins TRBV19 to TRBJ1-1, with 10 bases identical to TRBD1. Germline V gene lookup returns CDR1 LNHDA and CDR2 SQIVND (reference sequence). V was pared by 3 bases and J by 5 bases, with 12 bases of the junction left unmatched. This CDR3 comprises 17 residues. CDR3 residues: CASSILGQGFRNTEAFF. CDR3 in DNA: TGTGCCAGTAGTATTTTGGGACAGGGGTTCCGTAATACTGAAGCTTTCTTT.

The V call is TRBV14, the J call TRBJ1-1; D is unresolved. This CDR3 contains 15 residues. Germline V CDR1 and CDR2: SGHDN, FVKESK. V was clipped by 0 bases and J by 1 base, with 9 bases between them. The CDR3 spells CASSQERGWNTEAFF. DNA for the CDR3: TGTGCCAGCAGCCAAGAACGGGGATGGAACACTGAAGCTTTCTTT.

The J gene is TRBJ1-4, the V gene TRBV12-3 or TRBV12-4; no clear D. This CDR3 comprises 13 residues. The ends were cut back, 5 bases at V and 7 bases at J, with 11 bases in the middle. CDR3: CASSTLGLEKLFF. DNA of the CDR3: TGTGCCAGCAGTACTCTAGGTCTTGAAAAACTGTTTTTT.

The chain carries TRBV14 and TRBJ1-4; D gene ambiguous. V was cut by 4 bases and J by 8 bases, with 14 bases left in between. The CDR3 runs 14 residues. In germline, CDR1 is SGHDN, CDR2 FVKESK. CDR3 sequence (DNA): TGTGCCAGCAGCCGGGTGGAGGGTCAGGAAAAACTGTTTTTT. Its translation: CASSRVEGQEKLFF.

The CDR3 loop reads CASSHLWGPETQYF. The CDR3 DNA is TGTGCCAGCAGCCACTTGTGGGGGCCTGAGACCCAGTACTTC. This sequence joins TRBV28 and TRBJ2-5; D might be TRBD1 (6 bases). The CDR3 length is 14 residues. The ends were cut back, 6 bases at V and 5 bases at J, with 16 bases in the middle. Germline V gene sequence: CDR1 MDHEN, CDR2 SYDVKM.

The chain combines TRBV10-3 with TRBJ2-1, with D possibly matching TRBD1 (5 bases). The CDR3 covers 12 residues. The germline V and J ends were trimmed by 6 bases and 8 bases, with 11 bases remaining between them. Germline CDR1 reads ENHRY; CDR2 reads SYGVKD. The CDR3 sequence is CAIRNLGDEQFF. Here the CDR3 DNA reads TGTGCCATCAGGAACTTAGGGGATGAGCAGTTCTTC.

The chain joins TRBV3-1 (or the pseudogene TRBV3-2) to TRBJ2-7, with 8 nucleotides matching TRBD2. Germline trimming cut 4 bases from V and 2 bases from J; bases unmatched to any gene: 4. This CDR3 is 14 amino acids long. The germline CDR1 and CDR2 sequences are LGHDT and YNNKEL (reference sequence). The chain's CDR3 is CASSLAGLTYEQYF. The CDR3 DNA reads TGTGCCAGCAGCCTAGCGGGACTAACCTACGAGCAGTACTTC.

This clone came up once. The rearrangement joins TRBV19 to TRBJ1-4, with D tentatively TRBD1 (5 bases). The V gene lost 3 bases and the J gene lost 4 bases, with 9 bases spanning the gap. The CDR3 length is 14 residues. Germline assignment: CDR1 LNHDA and CDR2 SQIVND (reference sequence). Here the CDR3 DNA reads TGTGCCAGTAGTATTACGGGGGTTAATGAAAAACTGTTTTTT. Translated, it gives CASSITGVNEKLFF.

V gene TRBV2 combines with J gene TRBJ1-5; 9 bases align to TRBD1. The CDR3 has 13 residues. Germline-derived CDR1 and CDR2 are SNHLY and FYNNEI. Germline trimming cut 5 bases from V and 5 bases from J; bases unmatched to any gene: 1. The CDR3: CASSRTGDQPQHF. The CDR3 DNA reads as TGTGCCAGCAGTAGGACAGGGGATCAGCCCCAGCATTTT.

The chain recombines TRBV3-1 (or the pseudogene TRBV3-2) with TRBJ1-5; D not resolved. V was trimmed by 0 bases and J by 7 bases, leaving 7 bases between them. The CDR3 has 13 amino acids. Germline CDR1 is LGHDT and CDR2 is YNNKEL (reference sequence). The CDR3 is CASSQDISQPQHF. In nucleotides, the CDR3 is TGTGCCAGCAGCCAAGATATTTCCCAGCCCCAGCATTTT.

A note on this clone: One junction end does not reproduce the germline sequence, and a read error may be involved. This rearrangement joins TRBV29-1 to TRBJ1-2, with 10 bases matching TRBD1. Germline lookup yields CDR1 SQVTM and CDR2 ANQGSEA. The CDR3 spans 11 residues. As DNA, the CDR3 is TGCAGCGCGGCGGGACAGGGGTACTGTTTCTTC. It encodes CSAAGQGYCFF. Together with reference TRBV29-1 and TRBJ1-2, the CDR3 gives the full variable domain: SAVISQKPSRDICQRGTSLTIQCQVDSQVTMMFWYRQQPGQSLTLIATANQGSEATYESGFVIDKFPISRPNLTFSTLTVSNMSPEDSSIYLCSAAGQGYCFFGSGTRLTVV.

The CDR3 bases are TGCGCCAGCAGTGAGGCTAGCGGGGGGGGCACAGATACGCAGTATTTT. Translated, it gives CASSEASGGGTDTQYF. V gene TRBV10-1 combines with J gene TRBJ2-3; 12 nucleotides match TRBD2. Losses at the gene ends were 2 bases for V and 1 base for J; bases not matched to a gene: 1. CDR3 length: 16 residues. In germline, CDR1 is WNHNN, CDR2 SYGVQD (reference sequence).

The chain is built from TRBV9 and TRBJ1-2, with a weak D call TRBD1 (6 bases). Trimming cost V 2 bases and J 4 bases, with 12 bases left between them. CDR3 length: 14 amino acids. Looked up from germline, CDR1 is SGDLS and CDR2 is YYNGEE. The CDR3 loop is CASSVNVQGYGYTF. The CDR3 DNA follows: TGTGCCAGCAGCGTCAACGTACAGGGCTATGGCTACACCTTC.

The rearrangement links TRBV2 to TRBJ2-4; a possible D gene is TRBD2 (7 bases). The CDR3 is 17 amino acids. Trimming pared 1 base from V and 9 bases from J, leaving 22 bases between. Germline V lookup: CDR1 SNHLY, CDR2 FYNNEI. CDR3 sequence: CASSEGWVGGPEVIQYF. The CDR3 bases are TGTGCCAGCAGTGAAGGTTGGGTGGGGGGGCCCGAGGTCATTCAGTACTTC.

The chain combines TRBV2 with TRBJ1-6; 7 nucleotides agree with TRBD1. V trimming: 6 bases; J trimming: 6 bases; junction bases outside the gene matches: 8. Germline CDR1 SNHLY, CDR2 FYNNEI. CDR3 size: 15 residues. The CDR3: CASSQQGFVNSPLHF. For the CDR3, the DNA is TGTGCCAGCAGCCAACAGGGGTTCGTTAATTCACCCCTCCACTTT. The full variable domain, in which reference TRBV2 and TRBJ1-6 provide the parts outside the CDR3, is EPEVTQTPSHQVTQMGQEVILRCVPISNHLYFYWYRQILGQKVEFLVSFYNNEISEKSEIFDDQFSVERPDGSNFTLKIRSTKLEDSAMYFCASSQQGFVNSPLHFGNGTRLTVT.

This clone was found once. The chain links TRBV29-1 to TRBJ1-1, with D hard to call. Trimming pared 5 bases from V and 0 bases from J, leaving 10 bases between. Germline CDR1 SQVTM, CDR2 ANQGSEA. This CDR3 has 13 amino acids. The CDR3 region has the DNA TGCAGCGTTTTTTACAGAATGAACACTGAAGCTTTCTTT. Its translation is CSVFYRMNTEAFF.

This chain connects TRBV2 to TRBJ2-3; 10 bases agree with TRBD2. V gave up 4 bases and J gave up 4 bases; unmatched junction bases: 17. CDR3 length: 19 residues. Germline V gene data show CDR1 as SNHLY and CDR2 as FYNNEI. The CDR3 reads CASSVKRVGAGGHADTQYF. CDR3 bases: TGTGCCAGCAGTGTTAAAAGGGTAGGAGCGGGGGGGCACGCAGATACGCAGTATTTT.

The chain uses TRBV9 and TRBJ2-5, with D maybe TRBD2 (5 bases). CDR3 length: 13 residues. Germline CDR1 reads SGDLS; CDR2 reads YYNGEE. The V end lost 10 bases, the J end lost 5 bases, and 18 bases lay between the germline ends. The CDR3 loop reads CASGKGSGETQYF. The CDR3 nucleotides are TGTGCCTCCGGGAAGGGTTCGGGGGAGACCCAGTACTTC.

The chain carries TRBV28 and TRBJ2-5, with 8 bases aligning to TRBD2. Germline lookup yields CDR1 MDHEN and CDR2 SYDVKM. V shed 1 base, J shed 5 bases, and the junction held 15 bases outside the gene matches. The CDR3 has 18 residues. CDR3 loop: CASSLSPGLGSLGETQYF. CDR3 bases: TGTGCCAGCAGTTTATCCCCGGGACTAGGGAGCCTGGGGGAGACCCAGTACTTC.